This T cell receptor (beta chain) was sequenced for a study of healthy donors' naive CD4 and CD8 T cells. In germline, CDR1 is GTSNPN, CDR2 SVGIG (reference sequence). V was clipped by 5 bases and J by 5 bases, with 12 bases between them. The CDR3 extends over 12 amino acids. Starting from approximately 500 ng of total RNA, TCR libraries were made with linear amplification. Each CDR3 protein gets one entry after TCRdb re-called the reads with MiXCR. The profile shows roughly 200,000 distinct CDR3 sequences, about four fifths of them singletons. Specimen: naive CD4+ and CD8+ T cells sorted from blood, pooled from several donors. The chain joins TRBV30 to TRBJ1-2; perhaps TRBD1 as D (5 bases). The receptor was isolated from a pool of human donors in good health; the sample pools cells from several healthy donors. The CDR3 here is CAWARDLYGYTF. In nucleotides, the CDR3 is TGTGCCTGGGCCAGGGACCTTTATGGCTACACCTTC.